One T cell receptor (beta chain) is described in this entry. V was shortened by 1 base and J by 6 bases, with 16 bases between the two germline ends. The CDR3 is 16 amino acids. Germline CDR1 SGHVS, CDR2 FQNEAQ. Sequencing used immunoSEQ multiplex PCR; TCRdb keeps in-frame clones, though not all of them. The table shows approximately 54,000 clones, with 90% occurring only once. The sample comes from a study of blood T cell repertoires in COVID-19. The sample was peripheral blood. This TCR derives from a man aged 45-65 years with acute or convalescent COVID-19. The V gene is TRBV7-8, the J gene TRBJ2-1; D ambiguous. The CDR3 sequence is CASSLVSKPQLNEQFF. The CDR3 nucleotides are TGTGCCAGCAGCTTAGTTTCGAAGCCCCAACTCAATGAGCAGTTCTTC.